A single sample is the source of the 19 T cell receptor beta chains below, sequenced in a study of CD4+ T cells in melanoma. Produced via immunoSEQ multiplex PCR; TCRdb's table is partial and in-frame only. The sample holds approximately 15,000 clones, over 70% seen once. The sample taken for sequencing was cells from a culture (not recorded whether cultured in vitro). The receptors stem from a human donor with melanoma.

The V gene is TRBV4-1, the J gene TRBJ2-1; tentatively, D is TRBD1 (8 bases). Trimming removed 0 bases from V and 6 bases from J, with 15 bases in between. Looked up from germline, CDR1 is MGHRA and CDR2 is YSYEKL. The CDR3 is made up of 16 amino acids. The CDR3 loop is CASSQDTGGGRNEQFF. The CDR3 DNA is TGCGCCAGCAGCCAAGATACAGGGGGGGGCCGCAATGAGCAGTTCTTC.

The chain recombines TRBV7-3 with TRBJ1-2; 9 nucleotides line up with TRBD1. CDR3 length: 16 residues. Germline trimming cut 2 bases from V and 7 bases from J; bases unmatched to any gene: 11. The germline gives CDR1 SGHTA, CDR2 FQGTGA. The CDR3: CASSLDPGQGIIGYTF. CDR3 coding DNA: TGTGCCAGCAGCTTAGACCCGGGACAGGGAATAATTGGCTACACCTTC.

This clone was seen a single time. CDR3 in amino acids: CAWSVRFSGELFF. The CDR3 nucleotides read TGTGCCTGGAGTGTCCGGTTTAGCGGGGAGCTGTTTTTT. The V gene is TRBV30, the J gene TRBJ2-2, with D unclear. The V end lost 0 bases, the J end lost 7 bases, and 9 bases lay between the germline ends. CDR1 is GTSNPN, CDR2 SVGIG, per germline (reference sequence). The CDR3 spans 13 residues.

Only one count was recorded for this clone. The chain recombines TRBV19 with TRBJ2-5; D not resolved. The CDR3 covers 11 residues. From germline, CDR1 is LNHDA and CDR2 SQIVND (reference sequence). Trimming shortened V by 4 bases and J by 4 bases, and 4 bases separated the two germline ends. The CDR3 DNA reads TGTGCCAGTAGTAACGGAGAGACCCAGTACTTC. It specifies CASSNGETQYF.

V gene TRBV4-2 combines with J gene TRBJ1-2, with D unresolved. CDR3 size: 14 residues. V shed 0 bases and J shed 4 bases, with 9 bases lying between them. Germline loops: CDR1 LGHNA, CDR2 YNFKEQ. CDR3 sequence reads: CASSQDPGPYGYTF. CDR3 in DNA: TGTGCCAGCAGCCAAGACCCCGGACCCTATGGCTACACCTTC.

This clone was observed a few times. The CDR3 sequence: CASSVGVPANTEAFF. The DNA for the CDR3 is TGTGCCAGCAGCGTAGGGGTCCCAGCGAACACTGAAGCTTTCTTT. The genes are TRBV9 and TRBJ1-1; no firm D call. Germline lookup yields CDR1 SGDLS and CDR2 YYNGEE. The CDR3 length is 15 residues. With 0 bases removed from V and 1 base from J, the gap between germline ends came to 10 bases.

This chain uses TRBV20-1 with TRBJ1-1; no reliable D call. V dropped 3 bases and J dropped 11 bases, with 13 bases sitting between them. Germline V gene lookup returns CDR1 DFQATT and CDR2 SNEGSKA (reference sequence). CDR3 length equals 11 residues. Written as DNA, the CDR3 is TGCAGTGCTAGGACCGACGTAGGGGCTTTCTTT. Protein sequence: CSARTDVGAFF.

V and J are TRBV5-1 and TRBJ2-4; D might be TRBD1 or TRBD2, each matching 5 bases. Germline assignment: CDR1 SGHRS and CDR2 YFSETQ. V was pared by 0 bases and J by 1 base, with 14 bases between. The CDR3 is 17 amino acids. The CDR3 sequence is CASSLGAGRGAKNIQYF. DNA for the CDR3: TGCGCCAGCAGCTTGGGGGCAGGGCGAGGGGCCAAAAACATTCAGTACTTC.

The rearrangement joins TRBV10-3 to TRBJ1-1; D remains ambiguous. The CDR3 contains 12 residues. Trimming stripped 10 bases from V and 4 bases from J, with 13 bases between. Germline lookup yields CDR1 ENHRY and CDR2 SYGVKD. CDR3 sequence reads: CASREAGTEAFF. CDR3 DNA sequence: TGTGCCAGCCGTGAGGCGGGCACTGAAGCTTTCTTT.

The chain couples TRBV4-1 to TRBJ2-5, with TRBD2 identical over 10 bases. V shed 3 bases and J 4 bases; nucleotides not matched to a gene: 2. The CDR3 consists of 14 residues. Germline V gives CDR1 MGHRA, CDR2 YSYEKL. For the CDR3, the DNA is TGCGCCAGCAGCCAGACTAGCGGGCCAGAGACCCAGTACTTC. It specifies CASSQTSGPETQYF.

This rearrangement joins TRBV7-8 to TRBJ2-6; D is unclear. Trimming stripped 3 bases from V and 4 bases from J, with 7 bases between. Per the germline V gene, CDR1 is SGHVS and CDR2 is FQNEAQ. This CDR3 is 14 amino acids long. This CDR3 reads CASSFAWGANVLTF. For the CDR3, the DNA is TGTGCCAGCAGCTTCGCATGGGGGGCCAACGTCCTGACTTTC.

CDR3 sequence: CASRNTPGQGNSPLHF. CDR3 sequence (DNA): TGCGCCAGCAGAAATACCCCGGGACAGGGTAATTCACCCCTCCACTTT. The V and J genes are TRBV5-1 and TRBJ1-6, with TRBD1 matching 9 bases. CDR1 is SGHRS, CDR2 YFSETQ, per germline. J lost 6 bases, V lost 5 bases, and 9 bases had no gene match. This CDR3 has 16 amino acids.

DNA for the CDR3: TGTGCCAGCAGCGAACAAGACAGAAACTATGGCTACACCTTC. This translates into CASSEQDRNYGYTF. The chain couples TRBV2 to TRBJ1-2; possible D gene TRBD1, 5 bases. Germline CDR1 and CDR2: SNHLY and FYNNEI. This CDR3 has 14 amino acids. Trimming removed 6 bases from V and 2 bases from J, with 13 bases in between.

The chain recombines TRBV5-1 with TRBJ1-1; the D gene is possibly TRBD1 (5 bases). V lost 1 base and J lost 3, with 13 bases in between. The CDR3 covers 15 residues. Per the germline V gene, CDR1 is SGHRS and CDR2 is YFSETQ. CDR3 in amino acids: CASSLLGEGHTEAFF. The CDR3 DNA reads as TGCGCCAGCAGCTTGTTGGGGGAGGGTCACACTGAAGCTTTCTTT.

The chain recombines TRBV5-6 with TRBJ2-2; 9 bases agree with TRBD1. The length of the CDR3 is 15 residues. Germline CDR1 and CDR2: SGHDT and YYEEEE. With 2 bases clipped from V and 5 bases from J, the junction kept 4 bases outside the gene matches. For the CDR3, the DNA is TGTGCCAGCAGCTTCCGGGACAGGGCGACCGGGGAGCTGTTTTTT. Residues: CASSFRDRATGELFF.

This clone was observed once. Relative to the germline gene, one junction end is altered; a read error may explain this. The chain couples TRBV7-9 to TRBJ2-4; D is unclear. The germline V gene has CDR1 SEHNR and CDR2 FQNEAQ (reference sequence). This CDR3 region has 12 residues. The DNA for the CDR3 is TGTGCCAGCAGCTTAGAGGGTGGTGCCCTGCGGTTC. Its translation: CASSLEGGALRF. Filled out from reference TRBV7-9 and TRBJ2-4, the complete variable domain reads DTGVSQNPRHKITKRGQNVTFRCDPISEHNRLYWYRQTLGQGPEFLTYFQNEAQLEKSRLLSDRFSAERPKGSFSTLEIQRTEQGDSAMYLCASSLEGGALRFGAGTRLSVL.

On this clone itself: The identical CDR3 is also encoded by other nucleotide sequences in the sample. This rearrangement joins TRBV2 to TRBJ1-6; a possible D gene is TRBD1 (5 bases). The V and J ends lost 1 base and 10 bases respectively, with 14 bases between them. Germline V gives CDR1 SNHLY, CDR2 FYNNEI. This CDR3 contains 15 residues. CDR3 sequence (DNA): TGTGCCAGCAGTGAAGAAGGGACGGTCGGATCACCCCTCCACTTT. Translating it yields CASSEEGTVGSPLHF. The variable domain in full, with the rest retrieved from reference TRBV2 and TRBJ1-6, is EPEVTQTPSHQVTQMGQEVILRCVPISNHLYFYWYRQILGQKVEFLVSFYNNEISEKSEIFDDQFSVERPDGSNFTLKIRSTKLEDSAMYFCASSEEGTVGSPLHFGNGTRLTVT.

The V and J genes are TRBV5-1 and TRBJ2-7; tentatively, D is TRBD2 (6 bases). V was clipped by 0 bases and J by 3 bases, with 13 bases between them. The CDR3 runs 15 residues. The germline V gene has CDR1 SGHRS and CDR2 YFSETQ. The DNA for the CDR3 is TGCGCCAGCAGCTTGGGGGGAGGATCTGTCTACGAGCAGTACTTC. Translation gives CASSLGGGSVYEQYF.

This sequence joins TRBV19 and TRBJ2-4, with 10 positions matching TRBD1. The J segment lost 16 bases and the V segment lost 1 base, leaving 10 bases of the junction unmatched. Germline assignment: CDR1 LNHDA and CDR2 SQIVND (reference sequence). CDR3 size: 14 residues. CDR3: CASSIGDRGGFRYF. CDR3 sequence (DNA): TGTGCCAGTAGTATAGGGGACAGGGGAGGTTTTCGATACTTC. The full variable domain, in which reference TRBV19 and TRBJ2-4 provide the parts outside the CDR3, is DGGITQSPKYLFRKEGQNVTLSCEQNLNHDAMYWYRQDPGQGLRLIYYSQIVNDFQKGDIAEGYSVSREKKESFPLTVTSAQKNPTAFYLCASSIGDRGGFRYFGAGTRLSVL.